This T cell receptor beta chain is from a study of neurological immune-mediated disorders. Input was some 1 million sorted T cells, either CD4+ or CD8+. V trimming: 7 bases; J trimming: 4 bases; junction bases outside the gene matches: 12. The CDR3 has 14 residues. Germline lookup yields CDR1 SQVTM and CDR2 ANQGSEA. Via MiXCR, TCRdb re-called the 5' RACE reads, giving one row per CDR3 protein. Of around 33,000 distinct CDR3 sequences in the sample, approximately 20% are singletons; the top ten hold roughly 27%. At least ten counts were recorded for this clonotype. The chain couples TRBV29-1 to TRBJ1-1; 7 bases are a match to TRBD1. The TCR sequence derives from a man aged 45-65 years with HTLV-1-associated myelopathy (HAM/TSP). Sequenced material: CD4+ T cells from blood. For the CDR3, the DNA is TGCAGCGGGTCGGGACAGTCCTCTGGCACTGAAGCTTTCTTT. Its translation: CSGSGQSSGTEAFF.